This T cell receptor beta chain appears in the sequencing data of a study of PD-1 blockade in classical Hodgkin lymphoma. Overall study findings and caveats: Patients who initiated nivolumab within 1 year of ASCT were excluded. In newly diagnosed patients, baseline TCR diversity was reportedly below that of healthy donors.

TCRdb's copy holds only in-frame clones and misses some; the assay was immunoSEQ multiplex PCR. The table has around 13,000 clones, 90% seen once. Each of the patients experienced relapse following autologous stem cell transplantation, and their brentuximab vedotin exposure differed. It was by magnetic negative selection that CD4+ T cells were purified from thawed PBMCs. The ends were cut back, 11 bases at V and 0 bases at J, with 8 bases in the middle. The CDR3 contains 12 residues. In germline, CDR1 is MDHEN, CDR2 SYDVKM. Concerning this clone: Its antigen is still unknown.

The sequenced sample was CD4+ T cells from blood, obtained at baseline. The receptor's source is a human donor with classical Hodgkin lymphoma. This chain uses TRBV28 with TRBJ1-3, with D possibly matching TRBD1 (5 bases). Written as DNA, the CDR3 is TGTGCCGGGGGGAGCTCTGGAAACACCATATATTTT. Its translation is CAGGSSGNTIYF.